The 21 T cell receptor beta chains below all came from one sample that was sequenced in a study of T cells in Graves' hyperthyroidism and ophthalmopathy. Amplified regions were TCR beta CDR3 sequences from RNA transcripts. In the first-round RT-PCR of the TCR CDR3, the HTBI primer set was used. TCRdb re-called the multiplex PCR reads with MiXCR, one entry per CDR3 protein. The table has about half a million distinct CDR3 sequences, roughly 25% seen once. The sequenced material came from blood. The origin of the receptors is a woman under 40 with Graves' ophthalmopathy.

This clonotype is a singleton in its sample. This sequence joins TRBV16 and TRBJ2-7; D is ambiguous. Trimming removed 1 base at V and 5 bases at J, with 3 bases between. CDR1 and CDR2 (germline): KGHSY, FQNENV. There are 11 residues in the CDR3. For the CDR3, the DNA is TGTGCCAGCAGCCAATGGAACGAGCAGTACTTC. It encodes CASSQWNEQYF.

This clonotype was recorded many times. As DNA, the CDR3 is TGTGCCAGCAGCACTACACAGGGGAGACCTCAAGAGACCCAGTACTTC. It yields the protein CASSTTQGRPQETQYF. The chain joins TRBV7-8 to TRBJ2-5, with TRBD1 matching over 7 bases. CDR1 and CDR2 (germline): SGHVS, FQNEAQ. This CDR3 has 16 amino acids. Losses at the gene ends were 5 bases for V and 2 bases for J; bases not matched to a gene: 11.

This clonotype came up many times. The chain combines TRBV5-1 with TRBJ1-2; a weak D match, TRBD1 (6 bases). Trimming stripped 3 bases from V and 2 bases from J, with 11 bases between. Germline V gene lookup returns CDR1 SGHRS and CDR2 YFSETQ. The CDR3 is made up of 14 amino acids. The CDR3 nucleotides are TGCGCCAGCAGCTCCCAAGGACAGAACTATGGCTACACCTTC. The encoded protein is CASSSQGQNYGYTF.

The chain recombines TRBV30 with TRBJ1-2, with 9 bases that match TRBD1. This CDR3 is built from 11 residues. Germline assignment: CDR1 GTSNPN and CDR2 SVGIG (reference sequence). The V and J ends lost 8 bases and 5 bases, in that order; junction bases with no gene match: 3. The CDR3, as DNA: TGTGCCGAGGGACAGGGATATGGCTACACCTTC. It specifies CAEGQGYGYTF.

The sample holds one count of this clonotype. The V call is TRBV5-1, the J call TRBJ2-7; D unresolved. Looked up from germline, CDR1 is SGHRS and CDR2 is YFSETQ. The CDR3 length is 15 residues. Trimming shortened V by 3 bases and J by 2 bases, and 15 bases separated the two germline ends. CDR3 sequence (DNA): TGCGCCAGCAGCTCCCTTAGGACGGGTACCTACGAGCAGTACTTC. It translates to CASSSLRTGTYEQYF.

This clonotype was seen repeatedly, ten times or more. The rearrangement uses TRBV5-1 and TRBJ1-2; maybe TRBD1 (5 bases). CDR3 length: 13 residues. Germline-derived CDR1 and CDR2 are SGHRS and YFSETQ. Trimming took 0 bases from V and 8 from J, leaving 11 bases between them. CDR3 loop: CASSLEGAEGYTF. CDR3 in DNA: TGCGCCAGCAGCTTGGAAGGGGCGGAGGGCTACACCTTC.

The table lists this clonotype with many counts. The chain combines TRBV18 with TRBJ2-6, with a weak D call TRBD2 (5 bases). CDR1 and CDR2 from the germline V gene are KGHSH and LQKENI. Trimming stripped 3 bases from V and 2 bases from J, with 8 bases between. This CDR3 is built from 15 residues. Here the CDR3 reads CASSPVGAGANVLTF. CDR3 nucleotides: TGTGCCAGCTCACCTGTCGGGGCTGGGGCCAACGTCCTGACTTTC.

This clonotype has at least ten counts. The gene calls are TRBV20-1 and TRBJ1-5; 10 positions agree with TRBD1. The CDR3 covers 16 residues. Germline-derived CDR1 and CDR2 are DFQATT and SNEGSKA (reference sequence). J was trimmed by 4 bases and V by 1 base; bases with no gene match: 7. The CDR3 spells CSARVYLGQGNQPQHF. In DNA form, the CDR3 reads TGCAGTGCTAGAGTTTACCTGGGACAGGGGAATCAGCCCCAGCATTTT.

This clonotype was seen ten or more times. The V call is TRBV7-2, the J call TRBJ2-7, with 7 bases that match TRBD1. This CDR3 region has 12 residues. Per germline, CDR1 SGHTA and CDR2 FQGNSA. V trimming: 6 bases; J trimming: 3 bases; junction bases outside the gene matches: 2. CDR3 nucleotides: TGTGCCAGCAGGGGGGACAGCTACGAGCAGTACTTC. The encoded protein is CASRGDSYEQYF.

The table lists this clonotype with many counts. This chain joins TRBV5-1 and TRBJ1-6; D remains ambiguous. V lost 0 bases, J lost 0 bases, and 4 bases lay in between. Germline V lookup: CDR1 SGHRS, CDR2 YFSETQ. The CDR3 has 15 amino acids. CDR3 region: CASSLESSYNSPLHF. The CDR3 region has the DNA TGCGCCAGCAGCTTGGAGAGCTCCTATAATTCACCCCTCCACTTT.

This chain joins TRBV30 and TRBJ2-2; no clear D gene. Deletions cut 5 bases from V and 2 bases from J, with 12 bases between. This CDR3 region has 14 residues. The germline gives CDR1 GTSNPN, CDR2 SVGIG (reference sequence). The CDR3 coding sequence is TGTGCCTGGCCGGGTCACCTAAACACCGGGGAGCTGTTTTTT. This sequence encodes CAWPGHLNTGELFF.

On this clonotype: This clone may be a read error of a much larger clone one base away. The gene calls are TRBV10-3 and TRBJ2-7; D might be TRBD1 (6 bases). The CDR3 consists of 14 residues. Germline values: CDR1 ENHRY, CDR2 SYGVKD. This chain's CDR3 is CAIRETGESYKQYF. CDR3 nucleotides: TGTGCCATCAGGGAGACAGGAGAGTCCTACAAGCAGTACTTC.

This clonotype has at least ten counts. The V call is TRBV2, the J call TRBJ1-5, with D maybe TRBD1 (6 bases). The CDR3 runs 15 residues. Trimming took off 5 bases at V and 2 bases at J, with 13 bases between the two ends. From germline, CDR1 is SNHLY and CDR2 FYNNEI. CDR3 loop: CASSLQQGGNQPQHF. In DNA, the CDR3 is TGTGCCAGCAGTCTCCAACAGGGTGGCAATCAGCCCCAGCATTTT.

Points on this clonotype: A read error is possible here, since a much larger clone lies one base away. The chain combines TRBV6-1 with TRBJ2-5; tentative D call: TRBD1 (6 bases). This CDR3 region has 10 residues. V gave up 9 bases and J gave up 8 bases, with 10 bases separating them. The germline V gene encodes CDR1 MNHNS and CDR2 SASEGT. CDR3 loop: CASEGDTQYF. The CDR3 coding sequence is TGTGCCAGTGAGGGGGATACCCAGTACTTC.

This clonotype showed up many times. This chain connects TRBV28 to TRBJ2-7; D may match TRBD1 or TRBD2 (5 bases each). This CDR3 contains 14 residues. With 5 bases removed from V and 5 bases from J, the gap between germline ends came to 16 bases. Germline V gene lookup returns CDR1 MDHEN and CDR2 SYDVKM. CDR3 DNA: TGTGCCAGCAGTAACCCTGAGGGGATCCACGAGCAGTACTTC. Translating gives CASSNPEGIHEQYF.

The chain links TRBV9 to TRBJ2-5; maybe TRBD2 (5 bases). Trimming cost V 2 bases and J 5 bases, with 13 bases left between them. Germline V gene sequence: CDR1 SGDLS, CDR2 YYNGEE. This CDR3 is built from 14 residues. This CDR3 is CASSVGPGEETQYF. The CDR3 region has the DNA TGTGCCAGCAGCGTGGGCCCTGGGGAGGAGACCCAGTACTTC.

This clonotype came up many times. The chain joins TRBV6-1 to TRBJ1-5, with TRBD1 matching over 7 bases. Germline loops: CDR1 MNHNS, CDR2 SASEGT. Trimming at V came to 7 bases and at J to 2 bases, leaving 8 bases not matched to a gene. The CDR3 is 15 residues long. Here the CDR3 DNA reads TGTGCCAGCACCCAACTTCAGGGGGGCAATCAGCCCCAGCATTTT. This sequence encodes CASTQLQGGNQPQHF.

This CDR3 reads CASSPRDSPYEQYF. CDR3 in DNA: TGTGCCAGCAGCCCAAGGGACTCCCCCTACGAGCAGTACTTC. This sequence joins TRBV11-3 and TRBJ2-7, with D perhaps matching TRBD2 (6 bases). The germline CDR1 and CDR2 sequences are SGHNT and YENEEA. The CDR3 has 14 amino acids. Trimming pared 5 bases from V and 2 bases from J, leaving 13 bases between.

The gene calls are TRBV30 and TRBJ1-1; D is unclear. Per the germline V gene, CDR1 is GTSNPN and CDR2 is SVGIG (reference sequence). Trimming removed 2 bases at V and 8 bases at J, with 6 bases between. This CDR3 spans 10 amino acids. The DNA of the CDR3 is TGTGCCTGGAGTCAGGAGGAAGCTTTCTTT. Translation gives CAWSQEEAFF.

This sequence joins TRBV7-2 and TRBJ2-5; no clear D gene. The CDR3 spans 16 residues. Germline V CDR1 and CDR2: SGHTA, FQGNSA. Between the trimmed V and J ends, which lost 5 bases and 1 base, there was a span of 17 bases. The CDR3 DNA reads as TGTGCCAGCAGCCTTGCCGCCGGGTATACCCAAGAGACCCAGTACTTC. Its translation is CASSLAAGYTQETQYF. Combining the CDR3 with reference TRBV7-2 and TRBJ2-5 gives the whole variable domain GAGVSQSPSNKVTEKGKDVELRCDPISGHTALYWYRQSLGQGLEFLIYFQGNSAPDKSGLPSDRFSAERTGGSVSTLTIQRTQQEDSAVYLCASSLAAGYTQETQYFGPGTRLLVL.

The gene calls are TRBV30 and TRBJ1-1; D not certain. Germline values: CDR1 GTSNPN, CDR2 SVGIG (reference sequence). V dropped 4 bases and J dropped 7 bases, with 13 bases sitting between them. CDR3 length: 12 amino acids. CDR3 DNA: TGTGCCTGGATCCCTGGACGATTTGAAGCTTTCTTT. It translates to CAWIPGRFEAFF.